This T cell receptor beta chain is from a study of siplizumab effects on memory and regulatory T cells. V lost 1 base and J lost 4, with 22 bases in between. Germline V gene data show CDR1 as SGHAT and CDR2 as FQNNGV. CDR3 length: 18 residues. Sequencing was performed with immunoSEQ multiplex PCR; in TCRdb, only in-frame clones are kept and a portion is missing. The sample has 100,000 or so clones, roughly 94% seen once. This clonotype was sampled from a human donor in good health. The chain combines TRBV11-2 with TRBJ1-2; D gene uncertain. Sample: Tregs sorted from blood. Here the CDR3 DNA reads TGTGCCAGCAGCTTAGTCAGTGGGCGGAGGGCCGATATCTATGGCTACACCTTC. This encodes CASSLVSGRRADIYGYTF.